This T cell receptor (beta chain) was sequenced in a study of CDR3 diversity in severe acne. TCRdb analysed the PCR reads with MiXCR anew, one entry per CDR3 protein. The sample records 85,000 to 120,000 distinct CDR3 sequences, roughly half being singletons. CDR3 length equals 13 residues. Trimming cost V 8 bases and J 6 bases, with 16 bases left between them. Germline assignment: CDR1 SNHLY and CDR2 FYNNEI. This clonotype was obtained from a male donor with acne. Sequenced sample: blood. V and J are TRBV2 and TRBJ1-1; perhaps TRBD1 as D (6 bases). CDR3 sequence (DNA): TGTGCCAGCCCGGAGAAGGGGGGCTCTGAAGCTTTCTTT. Translating gives CASPEKGGSEAFF.